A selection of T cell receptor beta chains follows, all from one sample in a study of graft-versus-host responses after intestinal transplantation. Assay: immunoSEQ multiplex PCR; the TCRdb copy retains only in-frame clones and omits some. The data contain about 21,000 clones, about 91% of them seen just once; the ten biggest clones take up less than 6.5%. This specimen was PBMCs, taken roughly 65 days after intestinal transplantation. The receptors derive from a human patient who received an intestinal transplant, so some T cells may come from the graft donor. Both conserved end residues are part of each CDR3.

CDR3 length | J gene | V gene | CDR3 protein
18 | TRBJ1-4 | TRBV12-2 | CASRSPHPLQGAGEKLFF
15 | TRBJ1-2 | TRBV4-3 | CASSQDSQGPYGYTF
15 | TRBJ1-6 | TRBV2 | CASSELKGGNSPLHF
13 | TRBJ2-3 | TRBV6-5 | CASSYMETDTQYF
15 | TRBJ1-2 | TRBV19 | CASSLSTGTAYGYTF
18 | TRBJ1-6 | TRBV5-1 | CASSLRTGGSSYNSPLHF
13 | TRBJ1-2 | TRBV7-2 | CASSTRTGGGYTF
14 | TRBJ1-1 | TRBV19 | CASSFDSLGTEAFF
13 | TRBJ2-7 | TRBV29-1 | CSVEWQGGYEQYF
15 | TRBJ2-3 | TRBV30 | CAWSVLRGITDTQYF
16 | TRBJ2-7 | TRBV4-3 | CASSQEIGFTTSVTYF
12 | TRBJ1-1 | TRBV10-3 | CAIKRWDTEAFF
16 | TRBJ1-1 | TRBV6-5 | CASSYSRPWGNTEAFF
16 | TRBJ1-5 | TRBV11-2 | CASSLDGGRSNQPQHF
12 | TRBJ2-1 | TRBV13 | CASSSARGEQFF
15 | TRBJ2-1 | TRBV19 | CASSMLTRSPREQFF
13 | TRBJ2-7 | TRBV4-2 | CASSHVGDYEQYF
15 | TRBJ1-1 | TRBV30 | CAWVRRDRVNTEAFF
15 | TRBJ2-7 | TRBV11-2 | CASSLSGWTSYEQYF
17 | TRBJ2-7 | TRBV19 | CASRSWAWGQGAYEQYF
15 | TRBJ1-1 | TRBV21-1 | CASSPRTGMNTEAFF
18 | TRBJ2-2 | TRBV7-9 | CASSLFGGIIANTGELFF
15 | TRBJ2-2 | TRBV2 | CASQGLAGGTGELFF
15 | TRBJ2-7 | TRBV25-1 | CASSESDRVPYEQYF
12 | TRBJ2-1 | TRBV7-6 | CASSLIADEQFF
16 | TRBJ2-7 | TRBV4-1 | CASSQAGTSGGPEQYF
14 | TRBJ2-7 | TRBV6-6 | CASSYRGRVYEQYF
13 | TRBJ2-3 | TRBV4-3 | CASSQGYRNTQYF
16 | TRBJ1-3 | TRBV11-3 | CASSLRNPIAGNTIYF
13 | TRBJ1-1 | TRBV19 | CASSTDTDTEAFF
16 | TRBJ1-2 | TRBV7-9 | CASSGRVSGARYGYTF
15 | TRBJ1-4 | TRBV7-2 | CASSLAAGSSEKLFF
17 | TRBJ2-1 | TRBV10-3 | CATIGEGRSGNNNEQFF
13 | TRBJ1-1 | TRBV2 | CASSDIWDTEAFF
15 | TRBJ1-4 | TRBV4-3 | CASSQDGTGGEKLFF
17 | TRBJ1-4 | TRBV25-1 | CASSELSRAATNEKLFF
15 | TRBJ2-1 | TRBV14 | CASSQYGRPADEQFF
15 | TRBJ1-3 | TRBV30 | CAWSQTPISGNTIYF
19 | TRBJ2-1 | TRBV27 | CASSLSGQGAASSYNEQFF
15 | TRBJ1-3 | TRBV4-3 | CASSPGTPSGNTIYF
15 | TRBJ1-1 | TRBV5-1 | CASSLVGTANTEAFF
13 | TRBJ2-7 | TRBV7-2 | CASSTGQGYEQYF
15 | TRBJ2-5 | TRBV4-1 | CASSRGTSGGGTQYF
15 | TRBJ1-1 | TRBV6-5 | CASSYADRGHTEAFF
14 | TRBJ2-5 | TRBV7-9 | CASSFITEQETQYF